A selection of T cell receptor beta chains follows, all from one sample in a study of T cell repertoires in cytomegalovirus infection. Antigens for these TCRs are unknown. Each CDR3 protein is one row after TCRdb ran MiXCR on the reads. The repertoire holds about 51,000 distinct CDR3 sequences, with around 20% as singletons. This specimen consisted of CD8+ T cells from cultured PBMCs, obtained from culture after CMV antigen stimulation. These TCRs come from a human donor in good health (CMV status not recorded). Some clones in this sample may be carry-over from other donors' samples. CDR3s include the opening cysteine and the closing phenylalanine or tryptophan. Each record gives: J gene, clone size, D gene, CDR3 length, V gene, CDR3 protein, CDR3 DNA. The D gene is left open where the match is weak. Not all rows give a size; the values are once, few, many and, for expanded clones, a class.

TRBJ2-4,NA,NA,16,TRBV6-2/TRBV6-3,CASNEDSPLSKNIQYF,TGTGCCAGCAACGAGGACAGCCCATTAAGCAAAAACATTCAGTACTTC
TRBJ1-3,NA,NA,14,TRBV19,CASRDRSSGNTIYF,TGTGCCAGTAGGGACAGATCTTCCGGAAACACCATATATTTT
TRBJ2-1,few,NA,16,TRBV7-9,CASSSWTASSYNEQFF,TGTGCCAGCAGCTCCTGGACAGCGAGCTCCTACAATGAGCAGTTCTTC
TRBJ2-1,few,NA,12,TRBV7-8,CASSRRDYEQFF,TGTGCCAGCAGCAGGCGGGACTATGAGCAGTTCTTC
TRBJ1-5,few,NA,15,TRBV7-2,CASSFLQGRNQPQHF,TGTGCCAGCAGCTTTTTACAGGGTAGGAATCAGCCCCAGCATTTT
TRBJ2-4,many,TRBD2,13,TRBV12-3/TRBV12-4,CASSLPSGGIQYF,TGTGCCAGCAGTTTGCCTAGCGGCGGCATTCAGTACTTC
TRBJ2-2,few,NA,15,TRBV4-1,CASRLSIANTGELFF,TGCGCCAGCAGGCTCTCAATCGCGAACACCGGGGAGCTGTTTTTT
TRBJ2-7,NA,NA,16,TRBV5-1,CASSLRGSSGSYEQYF,TGCGCCAGCAGCTTGAGGGGCAGTTCGGGGTCCTACGAGCAGTACTTC
TRBJ2-4,few,TRBD2,19,TRBV12-3/TRBV12-4,CASSSSSFGLAGGKNIQYF,TGTGCCAGCAGTTCATCCTCATTTGGACTAGCGGGGGGCAAAAACATTCAGTACTTC
TRBJ1-1,NA,TRBD1,15,TRBV28,CASTRDRGSNTEAFF,TGTGCCAGCACCCGGGACAGGGGATCTAACACTGAAGCTTTCTTT
TRBJ2-1,few,NA,13,TRBV6-8,CASSYSLGDEQFF,TGTGCCAGCAGTTACTCCCTCGGGGATGAGCAGTTCTTC
TRBJ2-1,NA,TRBD2,18,TRBV7-2,CASSLFGTSGRAYNEQFF,TGTGCCAGCAGCTTATTCGGGACTAGCGGGAGGGCCTACAATGAGCAGTTCTTC
TRBJ1-1,NA,NA,14,TRBV6-6,CASSLQGFNTEAFF,TGTGCCAGCAGTTTACAGGGTTTCAACACTGAAGCTTTCTTT
TRBJ1-1,few,NA,14,TRBV7-2,CASSPNLGFTEAFF,TGTGCCAGCAGCCCGAACCTGGGGTTCACTGAAGCTTTCTTT
TRBJ1-1,NA,TRBD1,14,TRBV27,CASSTTGGGAEAFF,TGTGCCAGCAGTACAACAGGGGGCGGCGCTGAAGCTTTCTTT
TRBJ1-1,NA,NA,14,TRBV7-9,CASSNLIGNTEAFF,TGTGCCAGCAGCAACCTGATAGGGAACACTGAAGCTTTCTTT
TRBJ2-1,few,NA,14,TRBV4-1,CASSQEAGNNEQFF,TGCGCCAGCAGCCAAGAGGCAGGGAACAATGAGCAGTTCTTC
TRBJ2-5,NA,NA,13,TRBV7-6,CASSLEVQETQYF,TGTGCCAGCAGCTTAGAAGTCCAAGAGACCCAGTACTTC
TRBJ2-3,NA,NA,14,TRBV14,CASSQTEGGDTQYF,TGTGCCAGCAGCCAGACCGAAGGCGGAGATACGCAGTATTTT
TRBJ2-1,NA,TRBD2,13,TRBV19,CASSSGSGNEQFF,TGTGCCAGTTCTAGCGGGAGTGGCAATGAGCAGTTCTTC
TRBJ2-1,NA,TRBD2,18,TRBV6-2/TRBV6-3,CASSDLRVTGLVSAEQFF,TGTGCCAGCAGTGACTTGAGGGTCACGGGACTAGTATCAGCTGAGCAGTTCTTC
TRBJ1-5,few,NA,13,TRBV20-1,CSARDPNNQPQHF,TGCAGTGCTAGAGATCCCAACAATCAGCCCCAGCATTTT
TRBJ1-5,NA,TRBD1,15,TRBV6-6,CASSYPGTVQQPQHF,TGTGCCAGCAGTTACCCCGGGACAGTGCAACAGCCCCAGCATTTT
TRBJ2-5,NA,NA,14,TRBV28,CASSFTGIEETQYF,TGTGCCAGCAGTTTTACAGGGATTGAAGAGACCCAGTACTTC
TRBJ2-3,many,NA,11,TRBV10-3,CAISGSDTQYF,TGTGCCATCAGTGGTTCAGATACGCAGTATTTT
TRBJ1-5,NA,NA,16,TRBV7-2,CASSPSAGGGNQPQHF,TGTGCCAGCAGCCCGTCGGCAGGCGGCGGGAATCAGCCCCAGCATTTT
TRBJ1-1,NA,NA,14,TRBV6-5,CASSYGGMNTEAFF,TGTGCCAGCAGTTACGGGGGTATGAACACTGAAGCTTTCTTT
TRBJ1-1,few,NA,13,TRBV11-2,CASSLLGGTEAFF,TGTGCCAGCAGCTTACTGGGGGGCACTGAAGCTTTCTTT
TRBJ1-1,NA,NA,14,TRBV6-1,CASRTGQNFAEAFF,TGTGCCAGCAGAACCGGACAGAACTTCGCTGAAGCTTTCTTT
TRBJ1-2,few,NA,15,TRBV4-3,CASSQDSTRGYGYTF,TGCGCCAGCAGCCAAGATTCGACCAGGGGCTATGGCTACACCTTC
TRBJ2-1,NA,TRBD2,19,TRBV7-6,CASSLRTSGPNLLYNEQFF,TGTGCCAGCAGCCTACGGACTAGCGGGCCAAACCTACTTTACAATGAGCAGTTCTTC
TRBJ2-5,NA,NA,20,TRBV7-6,CASSPPLGDKTRGDQETQYF,TGTGCCAGCAGCCCGCCTCTAGGGGACAAAACTCGAGGGGACCAAGAGACCCAGTACTTC
TRBJ2-2,NA,TRBD2,16,TRBV7-3,CASSPGAGVSTGELFF,TGTGCCAGCAGCCCAGGAGCGGGAGTAAGCACCGGGGAGCTGTTTTTT
TRBJ2-7,NA,TRBD1,16,TRBV7-6,CASSSGGSGAGYEQYF,TGTGCCAGCAGCTCAGGGGGTTCAGGGGCGGGCTACGAGCAGTACTTC